The clone carrying this T cell receptor beta chain was counted a single time. The data stem from a study of T cells in narcolepsy. Sequencing was performed with immunoSEQ multiplex PCR; in TCRdb, only in-frame clones are kept and a portion is missing. The sample has just over 20,000 clones, 92% seen once. The V end was cut by 1 base, the J end by 3 bases, with 11 bases between. The CDR3 runs 14 residues. The germline CDR1 and CDR2 sequences are SGHRS and YFSETQ. What was sequenced was CD45RA- memory CD4+ T cells from PBMCs. This receptor was obtained from a human donor with narcolepsy. J is TRBJ2-7 and V is TRBV5-1; D unclear. In DNA form, the CDR3 reads TGCGCCAGCAGCTTGTTTACACGAGACTACGAGCAGTACTTC. As protein: CASSLFTRDYEQYF.